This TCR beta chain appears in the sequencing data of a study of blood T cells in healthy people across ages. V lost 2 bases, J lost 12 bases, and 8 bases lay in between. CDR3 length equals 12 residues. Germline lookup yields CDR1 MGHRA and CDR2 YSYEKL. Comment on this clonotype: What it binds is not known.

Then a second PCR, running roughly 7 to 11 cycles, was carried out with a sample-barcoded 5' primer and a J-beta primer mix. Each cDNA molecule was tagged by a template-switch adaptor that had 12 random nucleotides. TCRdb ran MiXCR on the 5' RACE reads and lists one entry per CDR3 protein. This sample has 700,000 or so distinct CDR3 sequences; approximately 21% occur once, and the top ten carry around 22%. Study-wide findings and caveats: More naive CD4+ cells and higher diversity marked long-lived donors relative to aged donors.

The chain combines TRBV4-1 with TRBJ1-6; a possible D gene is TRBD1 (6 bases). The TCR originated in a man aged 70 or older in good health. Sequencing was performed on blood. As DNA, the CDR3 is TGCGCCAGCAGCCAAACGGACAGACCCCTCCACTTT. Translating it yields CASSQTDRPLHF.